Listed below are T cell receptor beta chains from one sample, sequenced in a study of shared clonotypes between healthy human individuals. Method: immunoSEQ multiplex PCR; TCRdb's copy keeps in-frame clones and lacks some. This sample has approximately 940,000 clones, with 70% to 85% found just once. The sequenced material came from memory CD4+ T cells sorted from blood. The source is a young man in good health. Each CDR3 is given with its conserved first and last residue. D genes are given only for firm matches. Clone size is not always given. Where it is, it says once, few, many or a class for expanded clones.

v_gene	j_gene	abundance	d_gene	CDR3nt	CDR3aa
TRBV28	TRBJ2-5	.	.	TGTGCCAGCAGTTCCCACTTAACCCAGTACTTC	CASSSHLTQYF
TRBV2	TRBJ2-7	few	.	TGTGCCAGCACCAGGGCCAACTACGAGCAGTACTTC	CASTRANYEQYF
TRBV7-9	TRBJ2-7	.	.	TGTGCCAGCAGCTCCCAGGGTACCCCGACCTACGAGCAGTACTTC	CASSSQGTPTYEQYF
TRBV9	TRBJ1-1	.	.	TGTGCCAGCAGCGTAGAGGAGGGTTCACCCTTCACTGAAGCTTTCTTT	CASSVEEGSPFTEAFF
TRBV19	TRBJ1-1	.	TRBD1	TGTGCCAGTAGTACCCTCGGGACAGGAAACACTGAAGCTTTCTTT	CASSTLGTGNTEAFF
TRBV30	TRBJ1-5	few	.	TGTGCCTGTACCCGAGGGGGTGGTCAGCCCCAGCATTTT	CACTRGGGQPQHF
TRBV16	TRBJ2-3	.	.	TGTGCCAGCAGCCAAAGGCCAGATACGCAGTATTTT	CASSQRPDTQYF
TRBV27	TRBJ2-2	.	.	TGTGCCAGCAGTTTGGATCCAGGCTTGCGCACCGGGGAGCTGTTTTTT	CASSLDPGLRTGELFF
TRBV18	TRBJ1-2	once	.	TGTGCCAGCTCACCACCGGGATCAGGGGCTAACTATGGCTACACCTTC	CASSPPGSGANYGYTF
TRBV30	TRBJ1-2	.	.	TGTGCCTGGAGTGTATGGGTTTCCTATGGCTACACCTTC	CAWSVWVSYGYTF
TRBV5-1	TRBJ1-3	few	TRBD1	TGCGCCAGCAGCCTGGGACAGAGCTCTGGAAACACCATATATTTT	CASSLGQSSGNTIYF
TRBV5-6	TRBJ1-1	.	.	TGTGCCAGCAGCTTGGCCCCGTTCATGAACACTGAAGCTTTCTTT	CASSLAPFMNTEAFF
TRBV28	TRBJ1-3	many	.	TGTGCCAGCAGTCTAGAAGGCACCATATATTTT	CASSLEGTIYF
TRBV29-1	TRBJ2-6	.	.	TGCAGCGTTGAGAAAGGGATATCCGGATCTGGGGCCAACGTCCTGACTTTC	CSVEKGISGSGANVLTF
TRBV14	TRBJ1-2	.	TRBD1	TGTGCCAGCAGCCACTCCGGACAGGGGGCCGGTAACACCTTC	CASSHSGQGAGNTF
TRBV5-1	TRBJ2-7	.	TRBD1	TGCGCCAGCAGCACCGACAGGGGGCACTACGAGCAGTACTTC	CASSTDRGHYEQYF
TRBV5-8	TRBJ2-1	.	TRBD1	TGTGCCAGCAGCCAGGACGACAGGGCGAGGGAGCAGTTCTTC	CASSQDDRAREQFF
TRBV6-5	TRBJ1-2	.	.	TGTGCCAGCAGTTCAGGACTGATCTATGGCTACACCTTC	CASSSGLIYGYTF
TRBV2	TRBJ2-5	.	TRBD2	TGTGCCACTGGACTAGCGGGGGGACAAGAGACCCAGTACTTC	CATGLAGGQETQYF
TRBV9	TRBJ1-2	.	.	TGTGCCAGCAGCGTAGTCGGGTCGGTGAGAGGCTACACCTTC	CASSVVGSVRGYTF
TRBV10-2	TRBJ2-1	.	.	TGCGCCAGCAGTGGAACGGTGGCGTACAATGAGCAGTTCTTC	CASSGTVAYNEQFF
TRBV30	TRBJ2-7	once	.	TGTGCCTGGAGCCCCGCACCCTACGAGCAGTACTTC	CAWSPAPYEQYF
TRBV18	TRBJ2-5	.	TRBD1	TGTGCCAGCTCACGTACCGGGACAGCACAAGAGACCCAGTACTTC	CASSRTGTAQETQYF
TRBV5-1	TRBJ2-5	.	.	TGCGCCAGCAGCTTGGCCATCCTCGGGGAGACCCAGTACTTC	CASSLAILGETQYF
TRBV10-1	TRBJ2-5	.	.	TGCGCCAGCACTGGGGGAGTAGGAGAGACCCAGTACTTC	CASTGGVGETQYF
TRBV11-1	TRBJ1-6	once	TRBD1	TGTGCCAGCAGCCGGGACAGCACGACGGTCAATTCACCCCTCCACTTT	CASSRDSTTVNSPLHF
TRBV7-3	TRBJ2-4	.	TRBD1	TGTGCCAGCAGCCCGACAGGGGGCTCATACATTCAGTACTTC	CASSPTGGSYIQYF